This T cell receptor (beta chain) was sequenced in a study of blood T cell repertoires in COVID-19. As for the study in general: Collection of acute and convalescent COVID-19 samples took place in the United States, Italy and Spain. Sample material is recorded as cDNA or gDNA derived from T cells, B-cell-depleted T cells, or PBMCs.

Authors' methods: Nucleated cell counts were estimated from reference gene primer amplification. Generated by immunoSEQ multiplex PCR, the TCRdb table keeps only in-frame clones and is missing some. V, J and clone size were drawn from that table, and D and trimming were deduced from the DNA. This table has roughly 34,000 clones, 70% to 90% appearing once. The germline V gene has CDR1 SNHLY and CDR2 FYNNEI. V was trimmed by 7 bases and J by 1 base, leaving 8 bases between them. The CDR3 is made up of 14 amino acids. The clonotype was recovered from a woman aged 80 or over with active or convalescent COVID-19. The specimen was peripheral blood. The chain is built from TRBV2 and TRBJ2-6; the D is unclear. The CDR3 DNA is TGTGCCAGCACCGATAGTTCTGGGGCCAACGTCCTGACTTTC. Amino acid sequence: CASTDSSGANVLTF.